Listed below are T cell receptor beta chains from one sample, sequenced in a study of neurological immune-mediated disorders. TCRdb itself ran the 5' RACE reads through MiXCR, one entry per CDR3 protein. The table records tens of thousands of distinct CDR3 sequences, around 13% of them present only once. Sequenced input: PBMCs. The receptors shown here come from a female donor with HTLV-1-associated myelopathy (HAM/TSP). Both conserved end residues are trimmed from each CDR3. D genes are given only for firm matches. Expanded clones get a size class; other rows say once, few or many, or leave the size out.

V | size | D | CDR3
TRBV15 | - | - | ATSRLGGLDTRY
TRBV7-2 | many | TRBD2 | ASSRAGTSGTQY
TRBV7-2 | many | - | ASSLVIYNEQY
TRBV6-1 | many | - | ASSEARVGSSGIRF
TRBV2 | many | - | ARAQVADTAPLH
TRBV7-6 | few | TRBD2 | ASSLVPAGTTDTQY
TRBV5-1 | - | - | ASSLVGLRQVHTDTQY
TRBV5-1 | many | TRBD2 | ASSLASGGAHEQY
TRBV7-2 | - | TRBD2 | ASSLGSQRAGGSYEQY
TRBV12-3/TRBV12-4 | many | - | ASSLRDRSTDTQY
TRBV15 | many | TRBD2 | ATSRDRGVQETQY
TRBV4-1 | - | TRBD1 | ASQDSDRGRTQY
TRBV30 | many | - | AWSVLAGTQY
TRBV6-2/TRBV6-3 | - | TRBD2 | ASRKTSGGPHDQY
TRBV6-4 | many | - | ASSDFRDLYTGELF
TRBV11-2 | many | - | ASSLGWGQPQH
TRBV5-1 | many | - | ASSLDRLGLPYEQY
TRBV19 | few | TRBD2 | ASRLTLAGGHNEQF
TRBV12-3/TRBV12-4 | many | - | ASSTGPNTEAF
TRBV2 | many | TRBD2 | ASRVTSGSEQF
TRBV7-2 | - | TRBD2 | ASSFPGSGGGNEQF
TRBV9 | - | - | ASSVAAGHYGYT
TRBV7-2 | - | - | ASEYYNEQF
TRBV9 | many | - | ASSVGSWRYQPQH
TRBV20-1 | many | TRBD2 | SARTSLNTGELF
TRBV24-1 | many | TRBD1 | ATSDGGQGSYEQY
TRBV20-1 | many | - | SAILFVKRVTDTQY
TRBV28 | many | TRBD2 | ASSYLAGANTDTQY
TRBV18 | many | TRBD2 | ASSPRTSVDTQY
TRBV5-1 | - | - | ASSFYICSAYKDRTQY
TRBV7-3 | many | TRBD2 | ASSSTGGLGNTQY
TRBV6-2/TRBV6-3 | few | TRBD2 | ASSYSSGTTQWGQF
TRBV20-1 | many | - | SATKIYTEAF
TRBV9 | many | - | ASSIPSRDTQY
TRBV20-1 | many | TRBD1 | SATGQGYTDTQY
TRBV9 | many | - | ASSVGAGYGYEQY
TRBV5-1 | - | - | ASRGSPGNTEAF
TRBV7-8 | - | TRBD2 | ASSTLAGGYEQY
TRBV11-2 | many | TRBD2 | ASSLGPGLAGGPGNEQF
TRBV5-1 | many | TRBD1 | ASSLETGVLREQY
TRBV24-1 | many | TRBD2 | ATSDPKAGLAGGRGNEQF
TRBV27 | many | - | ASSPRFNEQF
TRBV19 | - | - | ASSLTNQPQH
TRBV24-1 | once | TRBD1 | ATSDLGTGGGLRETQY
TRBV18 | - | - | ASSGDHRYTQY
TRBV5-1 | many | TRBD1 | ASSLATPGQVDQPQH
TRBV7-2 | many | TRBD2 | ASSLDSGVVTQY